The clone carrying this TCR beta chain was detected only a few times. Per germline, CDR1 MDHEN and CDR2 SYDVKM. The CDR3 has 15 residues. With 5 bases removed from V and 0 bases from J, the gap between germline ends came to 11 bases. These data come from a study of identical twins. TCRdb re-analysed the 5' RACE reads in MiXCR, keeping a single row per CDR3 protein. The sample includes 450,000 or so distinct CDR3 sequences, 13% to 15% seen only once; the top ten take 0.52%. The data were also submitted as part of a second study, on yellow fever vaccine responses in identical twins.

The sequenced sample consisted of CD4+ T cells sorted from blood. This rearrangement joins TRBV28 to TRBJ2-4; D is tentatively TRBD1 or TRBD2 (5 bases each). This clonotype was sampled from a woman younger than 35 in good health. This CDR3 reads CASSPPGPAKNIQYF. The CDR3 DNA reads TGTGCCAGCAGTCCCCCGGGACCAGCCAAAAACATTCAGTACTTC.